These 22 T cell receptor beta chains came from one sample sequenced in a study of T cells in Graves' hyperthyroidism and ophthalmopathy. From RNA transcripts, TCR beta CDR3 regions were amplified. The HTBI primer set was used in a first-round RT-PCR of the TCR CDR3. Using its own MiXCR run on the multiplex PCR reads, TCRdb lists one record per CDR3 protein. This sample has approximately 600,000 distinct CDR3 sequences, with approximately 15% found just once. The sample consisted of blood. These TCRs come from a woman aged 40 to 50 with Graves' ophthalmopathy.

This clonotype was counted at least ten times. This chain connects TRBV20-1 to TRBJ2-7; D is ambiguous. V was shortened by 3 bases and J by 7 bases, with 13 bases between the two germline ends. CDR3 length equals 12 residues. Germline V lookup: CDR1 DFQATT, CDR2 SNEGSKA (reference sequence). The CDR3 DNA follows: TGCAGTGCTAGCCTAGGAACGAGTGAGCAGTACTTC. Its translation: CSASLGTSEQYF.

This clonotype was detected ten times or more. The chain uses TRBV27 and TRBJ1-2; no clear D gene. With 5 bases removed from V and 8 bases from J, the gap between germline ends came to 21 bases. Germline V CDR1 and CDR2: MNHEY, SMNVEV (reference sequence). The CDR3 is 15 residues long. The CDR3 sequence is CASSLVATVFWGYTF. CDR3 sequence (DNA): TGTGCCAGCAGTCTGGTAGCGACCGTCTTCTGGGGCTACACCTTC.

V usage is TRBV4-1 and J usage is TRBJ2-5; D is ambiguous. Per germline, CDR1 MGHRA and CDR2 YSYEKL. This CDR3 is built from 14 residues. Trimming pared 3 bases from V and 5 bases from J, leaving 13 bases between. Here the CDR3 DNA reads TGCGCCAGCAGCCAGGGTGTAGGGTCGGAGACCCAGTACTTC. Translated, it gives CASSQGVGSETQYF.

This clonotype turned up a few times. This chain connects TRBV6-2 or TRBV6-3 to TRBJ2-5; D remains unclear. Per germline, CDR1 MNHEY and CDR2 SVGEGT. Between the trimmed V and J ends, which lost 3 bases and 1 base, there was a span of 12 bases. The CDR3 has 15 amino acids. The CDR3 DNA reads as TGTGCCAGCAGTTATGGCACGACCCCCCAAGAGACCCAGTACTTC. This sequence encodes CASSYGTTPQETQYF.

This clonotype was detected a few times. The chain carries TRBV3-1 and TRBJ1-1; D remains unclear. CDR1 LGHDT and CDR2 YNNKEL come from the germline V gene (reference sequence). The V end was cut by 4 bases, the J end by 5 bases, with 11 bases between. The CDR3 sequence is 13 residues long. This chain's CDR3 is CASSLTPGTEAFF. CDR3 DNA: TGTGCCAGCAGCCTTACACCGGGTACTGAAGCTTTCTTT. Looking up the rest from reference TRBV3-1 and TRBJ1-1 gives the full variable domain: DTAVSQTPKYLVTQMGNDKSIKCEQNLGHDTMYWYKQDSKKFLKIMFSYNNKELIINETVPNRFSPKSPDKAHLNLHINSLELGDSAVYFCASSLTPGTEAFFGQGTRLTVV.

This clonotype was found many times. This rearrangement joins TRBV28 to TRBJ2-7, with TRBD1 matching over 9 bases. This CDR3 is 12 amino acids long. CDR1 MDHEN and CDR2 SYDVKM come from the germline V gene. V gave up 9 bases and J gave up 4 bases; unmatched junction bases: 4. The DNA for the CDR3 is TGTGCCAGTCTGACAGGGGGGTACGAGCAGTACTTC. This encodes CASLTGGYEQYF.

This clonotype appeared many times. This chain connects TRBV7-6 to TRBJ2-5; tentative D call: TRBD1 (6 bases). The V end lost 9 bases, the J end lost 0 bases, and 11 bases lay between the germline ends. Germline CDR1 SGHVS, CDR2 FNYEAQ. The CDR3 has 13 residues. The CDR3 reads CASTTGYQETQYF. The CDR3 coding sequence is TGTGCCAGTACGACAGGCTACCAAGAGACCCAGTACTTC. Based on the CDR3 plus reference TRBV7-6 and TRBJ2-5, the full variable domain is GAGVSQSPRYKVTKRGQDVALRCDPISGHVSLYWYRQALGQGPEFLTYFNYEAQQDKSGLPNDRFSAERPEGSISTLTIQRTEQRDSAMYRCASTTGYQETQYFGPGTRLLVL.

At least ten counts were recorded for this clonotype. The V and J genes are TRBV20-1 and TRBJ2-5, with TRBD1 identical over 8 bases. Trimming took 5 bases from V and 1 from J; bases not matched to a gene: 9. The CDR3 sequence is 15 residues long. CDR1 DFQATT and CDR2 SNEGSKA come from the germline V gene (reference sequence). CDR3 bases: TGCAGTGCTGAGGTCAGGGGGCGAACCCAAGAGACCCAGTACTTC. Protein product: CSAEVRGRTQETQYF.

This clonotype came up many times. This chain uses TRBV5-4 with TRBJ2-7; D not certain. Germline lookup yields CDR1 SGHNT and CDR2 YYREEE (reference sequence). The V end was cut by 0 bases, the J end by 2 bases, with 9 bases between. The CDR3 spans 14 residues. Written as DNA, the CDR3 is TGTGCCAGCAGCTTGGACGGAGACCCCTACGAGCAGTACTTC. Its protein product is CASSLDGDPYEQYF.

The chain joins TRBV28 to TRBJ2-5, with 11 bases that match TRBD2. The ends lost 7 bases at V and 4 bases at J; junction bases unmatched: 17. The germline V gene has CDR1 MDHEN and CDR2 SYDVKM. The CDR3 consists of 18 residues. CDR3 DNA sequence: TGTGCCAGCACCCCAAGGGGTACTAGCGGGAGAGGGGGAGAGACCCAGTACTTC. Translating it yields CASTPRGTSGRGGETQYF.

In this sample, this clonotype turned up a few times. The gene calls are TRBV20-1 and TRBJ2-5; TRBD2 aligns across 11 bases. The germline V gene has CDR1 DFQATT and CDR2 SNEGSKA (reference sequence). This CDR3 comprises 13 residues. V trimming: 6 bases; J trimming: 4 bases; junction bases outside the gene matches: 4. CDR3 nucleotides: TGCAGTGCCGAAGGACTAGCGGGAGAGACCCAGTACTTC. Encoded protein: CSAEGLAGETQYF.

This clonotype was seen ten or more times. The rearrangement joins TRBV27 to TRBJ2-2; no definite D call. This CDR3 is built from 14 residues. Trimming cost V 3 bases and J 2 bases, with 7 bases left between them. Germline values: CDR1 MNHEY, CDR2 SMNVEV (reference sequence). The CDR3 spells CASSLVSNTGELFF. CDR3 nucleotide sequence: TGTGCCAGCAGTTTGGTATCAAACACCGGGGAGCTGTTTTTT.

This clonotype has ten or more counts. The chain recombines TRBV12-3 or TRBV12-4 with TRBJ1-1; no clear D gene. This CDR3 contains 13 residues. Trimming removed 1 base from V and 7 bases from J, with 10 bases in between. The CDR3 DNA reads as TGTGCCAGCAGTTTAGAAGGAGGTGGTGAAGCTTTCTTT. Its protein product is CASSLEGGGEAFF.

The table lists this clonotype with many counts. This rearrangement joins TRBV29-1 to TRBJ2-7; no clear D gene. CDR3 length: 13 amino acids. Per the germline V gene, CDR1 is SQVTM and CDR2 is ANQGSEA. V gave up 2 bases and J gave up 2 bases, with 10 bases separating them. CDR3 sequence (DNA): TGCAGCGTTGAAACCCCAGAGACCTACGAGCAGTACTTC. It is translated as CSVETPETYEQYF.

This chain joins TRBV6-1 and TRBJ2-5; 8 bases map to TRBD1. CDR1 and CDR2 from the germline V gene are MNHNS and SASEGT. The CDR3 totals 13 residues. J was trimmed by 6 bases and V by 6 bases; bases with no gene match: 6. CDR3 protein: CASSSQGAQTQYF. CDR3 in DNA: TGTGCCAGCAGCTCGCAGGGGGCACAGACCCAGTACTTC.

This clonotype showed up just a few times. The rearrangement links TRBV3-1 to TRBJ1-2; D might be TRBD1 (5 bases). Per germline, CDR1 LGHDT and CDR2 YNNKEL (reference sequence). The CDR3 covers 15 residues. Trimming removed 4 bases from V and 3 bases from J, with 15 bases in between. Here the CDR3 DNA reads TGTGCCAGCAGCCTACCTCGGGTAGGGGACTATGGCTACACCTTC. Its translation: CASSLPRVGDYGYTF. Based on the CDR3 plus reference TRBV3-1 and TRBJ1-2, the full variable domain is DTAVSQTPKYLVTQMGNDKSIKCEQNLGHDTMYWYKQDSKKFLKIMFSYNNKELIINETVPNRFSPKSPDKAHLNLHINSLELGDSAVYFCASSLPRVGDYGYTFGSGTRLTVV.

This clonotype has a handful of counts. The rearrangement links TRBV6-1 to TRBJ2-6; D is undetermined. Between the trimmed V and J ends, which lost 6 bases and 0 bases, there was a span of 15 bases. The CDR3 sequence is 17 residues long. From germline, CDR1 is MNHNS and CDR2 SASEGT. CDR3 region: CASRPPQAASGANVLTF. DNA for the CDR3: TGTGCCAGCAGGCCCCCCCAGGCCGCCTCTGGGGCCAACGTCCTGACTTTC.

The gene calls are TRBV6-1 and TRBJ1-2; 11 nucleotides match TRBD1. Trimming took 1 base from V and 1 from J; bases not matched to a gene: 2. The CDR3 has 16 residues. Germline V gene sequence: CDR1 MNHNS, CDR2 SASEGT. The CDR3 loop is CASSEGTGGFNYGYTF. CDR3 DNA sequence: TGTGCCAGCAGTGAAGGGACAGGGGGCTTTAACTATGGCTACACCTTC.

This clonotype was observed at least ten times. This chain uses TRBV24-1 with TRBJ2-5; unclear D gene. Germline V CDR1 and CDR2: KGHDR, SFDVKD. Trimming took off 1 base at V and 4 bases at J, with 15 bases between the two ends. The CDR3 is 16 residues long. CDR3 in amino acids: CATSDFNDPRGETQYF. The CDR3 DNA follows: TGTGCCACCAGTGATTTTAACGATCCGAGAGGAGAGACCCAGTACTTC.

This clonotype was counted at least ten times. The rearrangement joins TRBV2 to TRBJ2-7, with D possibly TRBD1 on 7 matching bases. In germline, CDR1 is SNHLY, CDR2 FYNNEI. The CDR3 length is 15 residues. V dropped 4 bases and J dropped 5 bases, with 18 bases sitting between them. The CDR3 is CASSVSGGPEDEQYF. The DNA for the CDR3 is TGTGCCAGCAGTGTGTCAGGGGGGCCAGAAGACGAGCAGTACTTC.

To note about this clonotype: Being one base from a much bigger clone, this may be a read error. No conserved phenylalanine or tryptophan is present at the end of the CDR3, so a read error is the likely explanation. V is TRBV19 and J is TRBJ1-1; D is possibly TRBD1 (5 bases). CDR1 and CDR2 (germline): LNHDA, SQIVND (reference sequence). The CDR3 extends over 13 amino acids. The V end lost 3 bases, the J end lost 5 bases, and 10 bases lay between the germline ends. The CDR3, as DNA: TGTGCCAGTAGTATTGGCAGGGTGACTGAAGCTTTCTCT. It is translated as CASSIGRVTEAFS.

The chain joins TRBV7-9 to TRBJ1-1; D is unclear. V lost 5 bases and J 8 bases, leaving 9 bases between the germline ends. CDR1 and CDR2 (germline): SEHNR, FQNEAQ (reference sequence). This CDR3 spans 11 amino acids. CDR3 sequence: CASSGRGEAFF. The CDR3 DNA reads TGTGCCAGCAGCGGTCGGGGAGAAGCTTTCTTT.